Below are 3 T cell receptor beta chains sequenced from a single sample in a study of T cell repertoires in cytomegalovirus infection. TCRdb recomputed calls from the reads with MiXCR, one row per CDR3 protein. The table lists 200,000 to 250,000 distinct CDR3 sequences, 9% to 15% of them singletons. Sequenced sample: PBMCs. The receptor source for this set is a human donor in good health (CMV status not recorded). Some clones in this sample may be carry-over from other donors' samples.

This clonotype was counted many times. J is TRBJ1-1 and V is TRBV7-2; TRBD1 is a possible D gene (5 bases). V gave up 2 bases and J gave up 1 base, with 8 bases separating them. The CDR3 contains 14 residues. The germline gives CDR1 SGHTA, CDR2 FQGNSA. CDR3 bases: TGTGCCAGCAGCTTACAGGGATCGAACACTGAAGCTTTCTTT. Amino acid sequence: CASSLQGSNTEAFF.

Points on this clonotype: A single base separates this from a much larger clone, so it may be a read error. The chain couples TRBV6-5 to TRBJ2-1; 7 bases are a match to TRBD2. Germline CDR1 is MNHEY and CDR2 is SVGAGI. Trimming at V came to 7 bases and at J to 5 bases, leaving 14 bases not matched to a gene. CDR3 length: 16 residues. The CDR3 DNA is TGTGCCAGCAACACCGAGGGGAAGGGAGGGGACAATGAGCAGTTCTTC. This gives the protein CASNTEGKGGDNEQFF.

This clonotype was counted ten times or more. This chain links TRBV28 with TRBJ1-5, with D possibly being TRBD1 (6 bases). CDR3 length: 14 amino acids. V lost 4 bases, J lost 7 bases, and 14 bases lay in between. Germline V gives CDR1 MDHEN, CDR2 SYDVKM. The CDR3 nucleotides read TGTGCCAGCAGTTCACAGGGACCGGGGCAGCCCCAGCATTTT. Amino acid sequence: CASSSQGPGQPQHF.